The 23 T cell receptor beta chains below come from one sample, sequenced in a study of CD8 T cells in Susac syndrome. About 0.45 to 1 ug RNA was reverse transcribed with random hexamers. Each CDR3 protein gets one entry after TCRdb re-called the immunoSEQ multiplex PCR reads with MiXCR. This sample yields more than 95,000 distinct CDR3 sequences, of which 90% to 95% are seen a single time; about 0.09% belongs to the top ten. The sample comprised CD4+ T cells from PBMCs. The source of these receptors is a human donor with multiple sclerosis.

This chain connects TRBV4-2 to TRBJ2-5, with TRBD1 as a possible D gene (6 bases). Germline V gene data show CDR1 as LGHNA and CDR2 as YNFKEQ. This CDR3 spans 14 amino acids. With 1 base removed from V and 6 bases from J, the gap between germline ends came to 12 bases. The CDR3 reads CASSQGAQGKTQYF. The CDR3 DNA reads TGTGCCAGCAGCCAAGGTGCGCAGGGGAAGACCCAGTACTTC.

J is TRBJ1-5 and V is TRBV6-5; D is unresolved. The CDR3 runs 15 residues. The germline V gene encodes CDR1 MNHEY and CDR2 SVGAGI. The V gene lost 0 bases and the J gene lost 7 bases, with 13 bases spanning the gap. Here the CDR3 reads CASSYSREGRQPQHF. DNA of the CDR3: TGTGCCAGCAGTTACTCGAGGGAGGGCAGGCAGCCCCAGCATTTT.

The chain uses TRBV10-3 and TRBJ2-3; 7 nucleotides line up with TRBD1. The CDR3 spans 15 residues. With V trimmed by 0 bases and J by 3 bases, 3 bases remained unmatched. CDR1 is ENHRY, CDR2 SYGVKD, per germline. CDR3 bases: TGTGCCATCAGTGAGTCGACAGGGAGTACAGATACGCAGTATTTT. Translated, it gives CAISESTGSTDTQYF.

The J gene is TRBJ1-1, the V gene TRBV6-2 or TRBV6-3; D ambiguous. The CDR3 sequence is 11 residues long. V lost 5 bases and J 5 bases, leaving 6 bases between the germline ends. Germline CDR1 and CDR2: MNHEY and SVGEGT. Written as DNA, the CDR3 is TGTGCCAGCAGTAGGGAGACTGAAGCTTTCTTT. It translates to CASSRETEAFF.

The V and J genes are TRBV4-2 and TRBJ1-4, with D uncertain. The CDR3 loop spans 11 amino acids. Looked up from germline, CDR1 is LGHNA and CDR2 is YNFKEQ. Between the trimmed V and J ends, which lost 0 bases and 8 bases, there was a span of 1 base. The CDR3 protein is CASSQEEKLFF. The CDR3 nucleotides are TGTGCCAGCAGCCAAGAGGAAAAACTGTTTTTT.

This clonotype was observed a single time. V usage is TRBV28 and J usage is TRBJ2-2; 10 bases are shared with TRBD1. The CDR3 totals 16 residues. Germline CDR1 is MDHEN and CDR2 is SYDVKM. V trimming: 3 bases; J trimming: 5 bases; junction bases outside the gene matches: 6. CDR3 amino acids: CASSFLGTGVTGELFF. In DNA, the CDR3 is TGTGCCAGCAGTTTCTTGGGGACAGGGGTTACCGGGGAGCTGTTTTTT.

This chain links TRBV5-1 with TRBJ1-2, with D possibly TRBD1 on 6 matching bases. This CDR3 contains 14 residues. V lost 0 bases, J lost 3 bases, and 9 bases lay in between. CDR1 and CDR2 (germline): SGHRS, YFSETQ. The CDR3 DNA is TGCGCCAGCAGCTTGGGGGACATCGACTATGGCTACACCTTC. Translating it yields CASSLGDIDYGYTF. Based on the CDR3 plus reference TRBV5-1 and TRBJ1-2, the full variable domain is KAGVTQTPRYLIKTRGQQVTLSCSPISGHRSVSWYQQTPGQGLQFLFEYFSETQRNKGNFPGRFSGRQFSNSRSEMNVSTLELGDSALYLCASSLGDIDYGYTFGSGTRLTVV.

The chain employs TRBV2 and TRBJ1-6; no reliable D call. Germline lookup yields CDR1 SNHLY and CDR2 FYNNEI. There are 11 residues in the CDR3. V was trimmed by 6 bases and J by 9 bases, leaving 6 bases between them. In nucleotides, the CDR3 is TGTGCCAGCAGGGGATCTTCACCCCTCCACTTT. It translates to CASRGSSPLHF.

The sample holds one count of this clonotype. The chain uses TRBV6-1 and TRBJ1-1; a weak D match, TRBD1 (5 bases). Per the germline V gene, CDR1 is MNHNS and CDR2 is SASEGT. V lost 7 bases to trimming and J lost 3 bases, with 15 bases between them. The CDR3 length is 14 residues. The CDR3 nucleotides are TGTGCCAGCAAAACAGGTTATTGGGACACTGAAGCTTTCTTT. Residues: CASKTGYWDTEAFF.

The chain recombines TRBV7-8 with TRBJ1-1; D is undetermined. This CDR3 comprises 13 residues. The V and J ends lost 1 base and 3 bases respectively, with 6 bases between them. Germline lookup yields CDR1 SGHVS and CDR2 FQNEAQ. In DNA, the CDR3 is TGTGCCAGCAGCTTAGGTGTTGACACTGAAGCTTTCTTT. It encodes CASSLGVDTEAFF.

V is TRBV12-3 or TRBV12-4 and J is TRBJ2-5; D call uncertain. This CDR3 has 12 amino acids. Trimming left V 4 bases short and J 5 bases short, with 8 bases between. The chain's CDR3 is CASSSMGETQYF. The CDR3, as DNA: TGTGCCAGCAGTTCCATGGGGGAGACCCAGTACTTC.

The chain uses TRBV6-1 and TRBJ1-6; D gene uncertain. The CDR3 loop spans 13 amino acids. CDR1 and CDR2 (germline): MNHNS, SASEGT. V shed 3 bases and J shed 10 bases, with 10 bases lying between them. CDR3 sequence reads: CASSEVIESPLHF. The CDR3, as DNA: TGTGCCAGCAGTGAGGTCATAGAGTCACCCCTCCACTTT.

The gene calls are TRBV20-1 and TRBJ2-1; a possible D gene is TRBD2 (5 bases). Germline V CDR1 and CDR2: DFQATT, SNEGSKA (reference sequence). V lost 6 bases, J lost 14 bases, and 17 bases lay in between. The CDR3 consists of 11 residues. The DNA for the CDR3 is TGCAGTGCCTCGACGGGGTCCAGGAAGTTCTTC. Translated, it gives CSASTGSRKFF.

The rearrangement uses TRBV5-1 and TRBJ1-1; 8 bases are a match to TRBD1. The J segment lost 4 bases and the V segment lost 3 bases, leaving 14 bases of the junction unmatched. Germline loops: CDR1 SGHRS, CDR2 YFSETQ. This CDR3 comprises 17 residues. CDR3 bases: TGCGCCAGCAGCTGGACAATCAGGGGGCGCGAGGGCACTGAAGCTTTCTTT. Protein: CASSWTIRGREGTEAFF.

This chain links TRBV6-2 or TRBV6-3 with TRBJ1-2; D not resolved. The CDR3 length is 14 residues. Per germline, CDR1 MNHEY and CDR2 SVGEGT. V lost 6 bases and J 3 bases, leaving 14 bases between the germline ends. The CDR3 coding sequence is TGTGCCAGCAGCTCTCTCCGGAACTACTATGGCTACACCTTC. Its protein product is CASSSLRNYYGYTF.

The chain uses TRBV6-5 and TRBJ1-5, with 9 bases lining up with TRBD1. Germline V CDR1 and CDR2: MNHEY, SVGAGI. V trimming: 5 bases; J trimming: 6 bases; junction bases outside the gene matches: 5. The CDR3 is made up of 14 amino acids. CDR3 coding DNA: TGTGCCAGCAGTCGACAGGGGGTTTTTCAGCCCCAGCATTTT. This gives the protein CASSRQGVFQPQHF.

The chain is built from TRBV7-2 and TRBJ2-5, with 8 positions matching TRBD2. CDR1 SGHTA and CDR2 FQGNSA come from the germline V gene. The trim removed 7 bases at V and 5 bases at J, leaving 9 bases unmatched. The length of the CDR3 is 14 residues. CDR3 in DNA: TGTGCCAGCACCCCAGCGGGGGCCAGGGAGACCCAGTACTTC. This gives the protein CASTPAGARETQYF.

J is TRBJ1-2 and V is TRBV3-1; maybe TRBD1 (6 bases). The V end was cut by 4 bases, the J end by 2 bases, with 11 bases between. The CDR3 contains 14 residues. CDR1 is LGHDT, CDR2 YNNKEL, per germline (reference sequence). In DNA, the CDR3 is TGTGCCAGCAGCCCTGGGGGGCTGAACTATGGCTACACCTTC. This codes for CASSPGGLNYGYTF.

This chain connects TRBV3-1 to TRBJ2-1, with D tentatively TRBD2 (6 bases). The germline V gene encodes CDR1 LGHDT and CDR2 YNNKEL (reference sequence). Trimming removed 0 bases at V and 7 bases at J, with 19 bases between. The CDR3 covers 17 residues. The CDR3 loop is CASSQEVSWGDGNEQFF. CDR3 in DNA: TGTGCCAGCAGCCAAGAAGTATCGTGGGGGGATGGGAATGAGCAGTTCTTC.

This rearrangement joins TRBV9 to TRBJ2-1; a possible D gene is TRBD2 (5 bases). This CDR3 is built from 15 residues. V lost 4 bases and J 5 bases, leaving 16 bases between the germline ends. Germline V CDR1 and CDR2: SGDLS, YYNGEE. The CDR3 nucleotides read TGTGCCAGCAGCCCTTCGCGGCTAGCTAACAATGAGCAGTTCTTC. Translation: CASSPSRLANNEQFF.

The chain couples TRBV7-2 to TRBJ2-2, with a tentative D call TRBD2 (6 bases). There are 16 residues in the CDR3. CDR1 SGHTA and CDR2 FQGNSA come from the germline V gene. Trimming removed 5 bases at V and 6 bases at J, with 19 bases between. The CDR3 loop is CASSPSGSTGAGELFF. DNA for the CDR3: TGTGCCAGCAGCCCCTCAGGGTCGACGGGGGCCGGGGAGCTGTTTTTT.

This clonotype was observed a few times. This chain uses TRBV5-1 with TRBJ2-7; 11 bases map to TRBD1. The CDR3 is 14 amino acids. Trimming at V came to 4 bases and at J to 9 bases, leaving 9 bases not matched to a gene. From germline, CDR1 is SGHRS and CDR2 YFSETQ. CDR3 nucleotides: TGCGCCAGCAGCGCCTTGGGGACAGGGGGTATGCAGTACTTC. Translation gives CASSALGTGGMQYF.

This sequence joins TRBV20-1 and TRBJ2-1; no firm D call. V was pared by 0 bases and J by 5 bases, with 14 bases between. Germline V lookup: CDR1 DFQATT, CDR2 SNEGSKA (reference sequence). The CDR3 runs to 15 residues. CDR3 sequence reads: CSARDWRIVDNEQFF. The CDR3 nucleotides are TGCAGTGCTAGAGATTGGAGAATAGTCGACAATGAGCAGTTCTTC.